This T cell receptor (beta chain) was identified in a study of early stage breast cancer tumors. Study-wide results and caveats: Compared with adjacent normal breast, tumors showed about 2.5-fold denser, more clonal T cells. Most shared enriched TCRB sequences were commonly generated ones.

A remark on this clone: Its specificity is unknown.

Libraries were prepared by immunoSEQ multiplex PCR; TCRdb keeps only in-frame clonotypes and omits some of them. This table has tens of thousands of clones, around nine tenths appearing once. This receptor was obtained from a person between 65 and 79 years old with breast cancer. The specimen was blood.

The CDR3 here is CSAYTGSGYTF. The CDR3 DNA follows: TGCAGTGCATACACAGGCTCTGGCTACACCTTC. The rearrangement uses TRBV20-1 and TRBJ1-2; D is perhaps TRBD1 (5 bases). Germline V lookup: CDR1 DFQATT, CDR2 SNEGSKA (reference sequence). The CDR3 length is 11 residues. V gave up 6 bases and J gave up 7 bases, with 12 bases separating them.